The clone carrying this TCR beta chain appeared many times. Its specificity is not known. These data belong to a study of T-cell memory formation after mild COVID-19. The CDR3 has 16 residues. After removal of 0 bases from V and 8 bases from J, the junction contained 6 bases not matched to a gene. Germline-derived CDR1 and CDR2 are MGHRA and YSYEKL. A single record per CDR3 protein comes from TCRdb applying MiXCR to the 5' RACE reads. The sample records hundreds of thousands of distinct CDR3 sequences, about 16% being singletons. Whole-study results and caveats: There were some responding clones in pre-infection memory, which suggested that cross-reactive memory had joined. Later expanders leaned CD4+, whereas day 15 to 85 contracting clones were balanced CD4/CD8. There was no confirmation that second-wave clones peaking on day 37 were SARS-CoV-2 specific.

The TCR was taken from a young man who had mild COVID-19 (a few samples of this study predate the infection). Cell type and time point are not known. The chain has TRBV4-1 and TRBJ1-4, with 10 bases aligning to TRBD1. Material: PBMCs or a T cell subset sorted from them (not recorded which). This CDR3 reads CASSQDPGTGAEKLFF. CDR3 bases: TGCGCCAGCAGCCAAGATCCCGGGACAGGGGCGGAAAAACTGTTTTTT.